This is a list of T cell receptor beta chains from one sample in a study of spatial heterogeneity in lung cancer. TCRdb re-analysed the 5' RACE reads in MiXCR, keeping a single row per CDR3 protein. Of under 150,000 distinct CDR3 sequences listed, less than 14% are singletons. Material: PBMCs, obtained at follow-up. Source of these receptors: a female donor with early-stage non-small cell lung cancer. CDR3s include the opening cysteine and the closing phenylalanine or tryptophan. A D gene is named only where the DNA matches it firmly. Not all rows give a size; the values are once, few, many and, for expanded clones, a class.

j_call	d_call	v_call	clone_size	cdr3_length	cdr3_nt	cdr3_aa
TRBJ1-2	NA	TRBV28	NA	15	TGTGCCAGCAGCACTCACAGGTCATCTAACTATGGCTACACCTTC	CASSTHRSSNYGYTF
TRBJ2-1	NA	TRBV2	NA	14	TGTGCCAGCATACCTCTGGGCCCCAACAATGAGCAGTTCTTC	CASIPLGPNNEQFF
TRBJ2-7	TRBD2	TRBV20-1	many	15	TGCAGTGCTAGAAATATTCTAGCGGGAGCCCACGAGCAGTACTTC	CSARNILAGAHEQYF
TRBJ2-2	NA	TRBV5-1	NA	17	TGCGCCAGCAGCTTATCTACCGGCGGACCAAGCCTAGGGGAGCTGTTTTTT	CASSLSTGGPSLGELFF
TRBJ1-6	NA	TRBV6-5	many	14	TGTGCCAGCGGGAGGGTGGCTTCGAATTCACCCCTCCACTTT	CASGRVASNSPLHF
TRBJ2-2	TRBD2	TRBV11-1	NA	16	TGTGCCAGCAGCCTTTTAGCGGGAGGAAACACCGGGGAGCTGTTTTTT	CASSLLAGGNTGELFF
TRBJ1-1	NA	TRBV12-3/TRBV12-4	many	12	TGTGCCAGCAGCAAAAACAGGGTTGAAGCTTTCTTT	CASSKNRVEAFF
TRBJ2-2	NA	TRBV20-1	NA	13	TGCAGTGCCAAAAGCCCAGGGTCCGGGGAGCTGTTTTTT	CSAKSPGSGELFF
TRBJ2-7	NA	TRBV6-2/TRBV6-3	NA	11	TGTGCCAGCAGTTACTTCTACGAGCAGTACTTC	CASSYFYEQYF
TRBJ1-1	NA	TRBV6-6	many	13	TGTGCCAGCAGTGGGGGGATGAACACTGAAGCTTTCTTT	CASSGGMNTEAFF
TRBJ1-5	NA	TRBV30	NA	13	TGTGCCTGGAGTTTAGGGAGCAATCAGCCCCAGCATTTT	CAWSLGSNQPQHF
TRBJ1-1	NA	TRBV7-8	many	13	TGTGCCAGCAGCCCTAGGACAGCGAATGAAGCTTTCTTT	CASSPRTANEAFF
TRBJ1-3	TRBD1	TRBV5-5	many	16	TGTGCCAGCAGCTTGGCTCACAGGGGTACTGGAAACACCATATATTTT	CASSLAHRGTGNTIYF
TRBJ1-2	NA	TRBV3-1	NA	15	TGTGCCAGCAGCCAAGAGTCGGGCAGCAACTATGGCTACACCTTC	CASSQESGSNYGYTF
TRBJ2-1	NA	TRBV7-9	few	14	TGTGCCAGCAGCCCCCAGAGCTTACACAATGAGCAGTTCTTC	CASSPQSLHNEQFF
TRBJ1-1	NA	TRBV18	NA	11	TGTGCCAGCTCACCCGGGGGTGAAGCTTTCTTT	CASSPGGEAFF
TRBJ2-1	TRBD1	TRBV5-1	NA	13	TGCGCCAGCAGCTTGGTGGGACAGGGTGAGCAGTTCTTC	CASSLVGQGEQFF
TRBJ2-1	TRBD2	TRBV29-1	many	14	TGCAGCGCCCCGACTAGCGGGCTTTACAATGAGCAGTTCTTC	CSAPTSGLYNEQFF
TRBJ1-3	NA	TRBV4-3	few	13	TGCGCCAGCAGCCCCCCGCTGAGGGACACCATATATTTT	CASSPPLRDTIYF
TRBJ2-3	NA	TRBV29-1	many	11	TGCAGCGCCAGGGTCGGGGATACGCAGTATTTT	CSARVGDTQYF
TRBJ1-1	TRBD1	TRBV7-9	few	15	TGTGCCAGCAGCTTAGCGGACAGGGGCAACACTGAAGCTTTCTTT	CASSLADRGNTEAFF
TRBJ1-2	TRBD1	TRBV7-8	few	14	TGTGCCAGCAGCTCGCGGACAGGCGGCTATGGCTACACCTTC	CASSSRTGGYGYTF
TRBJ2-3	NA	TRBV27	once	15	TGTGCCAGCAGTTTATCTGACTATCGCACAGATACGCAGTATTTT	CASSLSDYRTDTQYF
TRBJ1-4	NA	TRBV2	many	15	TGTGCCAGCAGTGGTACTCTGGGGACTAATGAAAAACTGTTTTTT	CASSGTLGTNEKLFF
TRBJ2-1	TRBD2	TRBV9	few	15	TGTGCCAGCACCCAGGGACTAGCGGATTACAATGAGCAGTTCTTC	CASTQGLADYNEQFF
TRBJ1-4	NA	TRBV10-3	many	13	TGTGCCATCAGTGCTGGGAGGTGGGAAAAACTGTTTTTT	CAISAGRWEKLFF
TRBJ2-1	NA	TRBV20-1	NA	12	TGCAGTGCAACCTCTAGTTTCGATGAGCAGTTCTTC	CSATSSFDEQFF
TRBJ2-5	TRBD1	TRBV5-1	NA	15	TGCGCCAGCAGCCCAGGACAGGCTTATGAGGAGACCCAGTACTTC	CASSPGQAYEETQYF
TRBJ2-5	NA	TRBV24-1	NA	12	TGTGCCACCAGTGATTTATTGGAGACCCAGTACTTC	CATSDLLETQYF
TRBJ2-3	NA	TRBV5-5	few	12	TGTGCCAGCAGATACGCCACAGATACGCAGTATTTT	CASRYATDTQYF
TRBJ1-2	NA	TRBV24-1	few	13	TGTGCCACCAGTGATTTGGCATGGACTGGCTACACCTTC	CATSDLAWTGYTF
TRBJ2-1	TRBD2	TRBV6-2/TRBV6-3	NA	16	TGTGCCAGCAGTTACAGAAGACTAGCGGGGAACAATGAGCAGTTCTTC	CASSYRRLAGNNEQFF
TRBJ2-1	NA	TRBV2	NA	15	TGTGCCAGCAGTTACAACACCGGGAGACGCGATGAGCAGTTCTTC	CASSYNTGRRDEQFF
TRBJ1-2	NA	TRBV9	many	15	TGTGCCAGCAGCATAACCACGACAGCTAACTATGGCTACACCTTC	CASSITTTANYGYTF
TRBJ2-2	TRBD2	TRBV12-3/TRBV12-4	many	15	TGTGCCAGCAGTCGTCGGGACTACCTACCCGGGGAGCTGTTTTTT	CASSRRDYLPGELFF
TRBJ2-5	NA	TRBV18	few	14	TGTGCCAGCTCACCATGGACCGACCAAGAGACCCAGTACTTC	CASSPWTDQETQYF
TRBJ1-3	NA	TRBV18	few	14	TGTGCCAGCTCCGGACGGTCGATTAGAAACACCATATATTTT	CASSGRSIRNTIYF
TRBJ2-2	NA	TRBV28	NA	16	TGTGCCAGCAGTACCCCGATGGGCGCGAACACCGGGGAGCTGTTTTTT	CASSTPMGANTGELFF
TRBJ2-5	NA	TRBV11-3	few	14	TGTGCCAGCACTCCACGCGGGGTGGAAGAGACCCAGTACTTC	CASTPRGVEETQYF
TRBJ1-2	NA	TRBV29-1	NA	15	TGCAGCGTTGAAGACATAGCTCGGGACGGCTATGGCTACACCTTC	CSVEDIARDGYGYTF
TRBJ2-4	TRBD2	TRBV2	many	15	TGTGCCAGCAGTGAAGCGCTCGGCGGGGGGAACATTCAGTACTTC	CASSEALGGGNIQYF
TRBJ2-5	TRBD2	TRBV2	few	14	TGTGCCAGCAGGGCTAGCGGGACACAAGAGACCCAGTACTTC	CASRASGTQETQYF
TRBJ2-3	TRBD1	TRBV27	NA	16	TGTGCCAGCAGCCGCGGGGGACAGGGGAGGACAGATACGCAGTATTTT	CASSRGGQGRTDTQYF
TRBJ2-7	NA	TRBV6-5	few	13	TGTGCCAGCAGAACTCCACGCTCCTACGAGCAGTACTTC	CASRTPRSYEQYF
TRBJ2-1	NA	TRBV28	many	16	TGTGCCAGCAGTTACCCGGGGAGTTCGGCGGTTAATGAGCAGTTCTTC	CASSYPGSSAVNEQFF
TRBJ1-1	NA	TRBV30	many	12	TGTGCCTGGCAACCCTTTTCGGGTGAAGCTTTCTTT	CAWQPFSGEAFF
TRBJ2-4	TRBD1	TRBV27	many	15	TGTGCCAGCAGTCCTTCGGGACAGTATCTAAACATTCAGTACTTC	CASSPSGQYLNIQYF
TRBJ2-1	NA	TRBV6-5	few	16	TGTGCCAGCAGTTACAGGTTCTCTAGCAGATACAATGAGCAGTTCTTC	CASSYRFSSRYNEQFF
TRBJ2-1	NA	TRBV7-3	few	14	TGTGCCAGCAGCTTTGATCCCGGGGGAAATGAGCAGTTCTTC	CASSFDPGGNEQFF
TRBJ1-1	NA	TRBV19	few	12	TGTGCCAGTAGTATGATGGGCCGTGAAGCTTTCTTT	CASSMMGREAFF
TRBJ2-7	TRBD1	TRBV28	NA	13	TGTGCCAGCAGTTTGACAGGGCCCTACGAGCAGTACTTC	CASSLTGPYEQYF
TRBJ2-1	TRBD1	TRBV29-1	NA	11	TGCAGCGCTGACCGGGACAGGCAAGAGTTCTTC	CSADRDRQEFF